The clone carrying this T cell receptor (beta chain) was observed at least ten times. Its antigen is currently unknown. TCRdb re-called the 5' RACE reads through MiXCR, storing one row per CDR3 protein. The data contain tens of thousands of distinct CDR3 sequences, more than 10% of them singletons. The data stem from a study of spatial heterogeneity in lung cancer. The CDR3 covers 13 residues. Trimming shortened V by 3 bases and J by 5 bases, and 11 bases separated the two germline ends. Germline V gene lookup returns CDR1 SGHAT and CDR2 FQNNGV. Whole-study findings and limits: Compared with follow-up, resection was when ubiquitous expanded tumor TCRs appeared in blood more.

Time point in this sample: sample taken at primary tumor resection. Unsorted whole RNA of tumor, nontumor lung or frozen PBMC was sequenced. The input for sequencing was PBMCs, taken at surgery. The sequence was obtained from a male donor with early-stage non-small cell lung cancer. J is TRBJ2-7 and V is TRBV11-2; maybe TRBD1 (6 bases). The CDR3 is CASSLERGNEQYF. The DNA of the CDR3 is TGTGCCAGCAGCTTGGAAAGGGGGAACGAGCAGTACTTC. Based on the CDR3 plus reference TRBV11-2 and TRBJ2-7, the full variable domain is EAGVAQSPRYKIIEKRQSVAFWCNPISGHATLYWYQQILGQGPKLLIQFQNNGVVDDSQLPKDRFSAERLKGVDSTLKIQPAKLEDSAVYLCASSLERGNEQYFGPGTRLTVT.